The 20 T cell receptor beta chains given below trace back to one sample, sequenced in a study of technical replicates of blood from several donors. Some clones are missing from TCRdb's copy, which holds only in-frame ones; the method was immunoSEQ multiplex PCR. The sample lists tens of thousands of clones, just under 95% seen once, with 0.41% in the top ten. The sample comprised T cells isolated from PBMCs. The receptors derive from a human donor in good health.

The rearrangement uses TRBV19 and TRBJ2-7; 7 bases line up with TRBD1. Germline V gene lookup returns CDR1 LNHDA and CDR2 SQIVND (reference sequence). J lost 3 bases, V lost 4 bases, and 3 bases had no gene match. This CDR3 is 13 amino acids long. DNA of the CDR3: TGTGCCAGTAGTAAGACAGGGATCTACGAGCAGTACTTC. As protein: CASSKTGIYEQYF.

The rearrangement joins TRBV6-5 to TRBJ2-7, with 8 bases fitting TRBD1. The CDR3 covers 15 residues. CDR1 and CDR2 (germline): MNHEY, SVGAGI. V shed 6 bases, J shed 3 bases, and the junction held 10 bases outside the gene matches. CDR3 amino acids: CASRGSGTGDYEQYF. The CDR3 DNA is TGTGCCAGCAGGGGATCCGGGACAGGAGACTACGAGCAGTACTTC.

The DNA for the CDR3 is TGTGCCAGCAGCCCGCGACAGGGAACAGATACGCAGTATTTT. Amino acid sequence: CASSPRQGTDTQYF. The V and J genes are TRBV7-3 and TRBJ2-3; 7 bases align to TRBD1. The germline V gene has CDR1 SGHTA and CDR2 FQGTGA. V lost 5 bases, J lost 3 bases, and 5 bases stayed unmatched. The length of the CDR3 is 14 residues.

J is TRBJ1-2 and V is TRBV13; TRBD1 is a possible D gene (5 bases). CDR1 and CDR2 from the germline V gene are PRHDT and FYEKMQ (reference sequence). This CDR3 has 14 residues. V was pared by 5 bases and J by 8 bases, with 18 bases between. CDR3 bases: TGTGCCAGCAGCCCTTGGGGCAGGCGAGAGGGCTACACCTTC. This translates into CASSPWGRREGYTF.

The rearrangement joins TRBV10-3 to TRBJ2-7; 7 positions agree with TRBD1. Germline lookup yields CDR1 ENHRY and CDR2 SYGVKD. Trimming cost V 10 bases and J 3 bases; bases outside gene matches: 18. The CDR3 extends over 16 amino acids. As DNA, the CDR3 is TGTGCCACCTACGGGGAGAGCCGGGACAGAGTCTACGAGCAGTACTTC. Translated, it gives CATYGESRDRVYEQYF.

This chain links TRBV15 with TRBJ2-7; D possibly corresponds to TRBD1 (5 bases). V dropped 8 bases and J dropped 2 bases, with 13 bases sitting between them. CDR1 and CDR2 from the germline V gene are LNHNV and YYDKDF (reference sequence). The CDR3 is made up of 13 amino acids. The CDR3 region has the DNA TGTGCCACCCAAGAGGACAACACCTACGAGCAGTACTTC. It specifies CATQEDNTYEQYF.

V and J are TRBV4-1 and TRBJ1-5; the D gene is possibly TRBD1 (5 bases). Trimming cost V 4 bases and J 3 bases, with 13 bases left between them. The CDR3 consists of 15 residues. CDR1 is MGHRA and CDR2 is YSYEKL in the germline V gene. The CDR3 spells CASSPQAGLNQPQHF. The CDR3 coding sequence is TGCGCCAGCAGCCCCCAGGCAGGGCTCAATCAGCCCCAGCATTTT.

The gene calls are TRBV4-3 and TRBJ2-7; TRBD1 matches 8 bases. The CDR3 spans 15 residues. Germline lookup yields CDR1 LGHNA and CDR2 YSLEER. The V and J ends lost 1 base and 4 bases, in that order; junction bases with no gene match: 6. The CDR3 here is CASSQAGTGKYEQYF. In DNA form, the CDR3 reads TGCGCCAGCAGCCAAGCGGGGACAGGCAAGTACGAGCAGTACTTC.

The CDR3 DNA is TGTGCCAGCAGCGTAGGAGGGCAACTCCTCACAGATACGCAGTATTTT. Encoded protein: CASSVGGQLLTDTQYF. J is TRBJ2-3 and V is TRBV9, with D possibly being TRBD2 (5 bases). CDR3 length: 16 amino acids. CDR1 is SGDLS and CDR2 is YYNGEE in the germline V gene. V lost 0 bases and J 2 bases, leaving 13 bases between the germline ends.

CDR3 nucleotide sequence: TGTGCCAGCAGCTTAGCGTTAGCGGAAGAGACCCAGTACTTC. Translating gives CASSLALAEETQYF. The chain uses TRBV11-2 and TRBJ2-5; maybe TRBD2 (6 bases). This CDR3 has 14 amino acids. Trimming took off 1 base at V and 3 bases at J, with 9 bases between the two ends. Germline V gene data show CDR1 as SGHAT and CDR2 as FQNNGV.

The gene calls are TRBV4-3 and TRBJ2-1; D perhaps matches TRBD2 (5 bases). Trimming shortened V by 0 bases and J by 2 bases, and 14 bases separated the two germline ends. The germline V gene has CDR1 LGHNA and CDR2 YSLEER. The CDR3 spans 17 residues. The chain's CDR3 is CASSQDPPGIAYNEQFF. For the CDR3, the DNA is TGCGCCAGCAGCCAAGATCCCCCCGGGATCGCCTACAATGAGCAGTTCTTC.

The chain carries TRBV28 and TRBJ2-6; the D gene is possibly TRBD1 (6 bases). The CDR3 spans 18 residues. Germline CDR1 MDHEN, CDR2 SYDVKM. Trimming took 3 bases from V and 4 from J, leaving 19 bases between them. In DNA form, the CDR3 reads TGTGCCAGCAGTTTTCAGGGGAGAAGAGTGCCCGGGGCCAACGTCCTGACTTTC. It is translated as CASSFQGRRVPGANVLTF.

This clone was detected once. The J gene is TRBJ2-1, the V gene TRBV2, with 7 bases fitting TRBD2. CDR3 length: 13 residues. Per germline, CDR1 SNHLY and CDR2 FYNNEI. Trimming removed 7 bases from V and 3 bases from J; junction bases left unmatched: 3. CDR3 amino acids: CASKSGNYNEQFF. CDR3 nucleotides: TGTGCCAGCAAGAGCGGGAACTACAATGAGCAGTTCTTC.

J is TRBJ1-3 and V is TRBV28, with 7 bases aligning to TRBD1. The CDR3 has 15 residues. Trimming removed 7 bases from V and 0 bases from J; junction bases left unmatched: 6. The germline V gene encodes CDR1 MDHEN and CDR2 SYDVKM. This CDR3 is CASTGQPSSGNTIYF. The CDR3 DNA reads TGTGCCAGCACGGGACAGCCGAGCTCTGGAAACACCATATATTTT.

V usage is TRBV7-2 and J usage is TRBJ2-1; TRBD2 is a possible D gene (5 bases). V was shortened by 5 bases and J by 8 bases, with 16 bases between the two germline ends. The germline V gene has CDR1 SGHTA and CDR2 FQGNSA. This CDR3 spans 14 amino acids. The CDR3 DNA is TGTGCCAGCAGCCCCCGGACTCCGCTTTATGAGCAGTTCTTC. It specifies CASSPRTPLYEQFF.

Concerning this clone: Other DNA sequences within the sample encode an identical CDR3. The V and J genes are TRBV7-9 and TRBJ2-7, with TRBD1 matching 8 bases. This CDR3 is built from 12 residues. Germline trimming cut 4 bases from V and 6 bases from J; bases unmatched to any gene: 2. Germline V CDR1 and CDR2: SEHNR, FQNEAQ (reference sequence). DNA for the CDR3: TGTGCCAGCAGCTCACAGGGGGGCGAGCAGTACTTC. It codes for CASSSQGGEQYF.

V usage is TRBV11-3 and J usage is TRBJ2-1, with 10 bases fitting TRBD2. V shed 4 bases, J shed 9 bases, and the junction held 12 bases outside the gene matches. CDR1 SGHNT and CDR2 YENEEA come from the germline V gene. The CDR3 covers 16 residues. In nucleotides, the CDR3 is TGTGCCAGCAGCTGGTCGTTTAGCGGGAGGCCGGTTGAGCAGTTCTTC. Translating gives CASSWSFSGRPVEQFF.

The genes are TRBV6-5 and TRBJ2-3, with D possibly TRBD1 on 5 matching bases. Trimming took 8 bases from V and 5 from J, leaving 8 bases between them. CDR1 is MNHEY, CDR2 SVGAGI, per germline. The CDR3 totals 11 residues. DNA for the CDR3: TGTGCCAGCGGGGCCGGAGATACGCAGTATTTT. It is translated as CASGAGDTQYF.

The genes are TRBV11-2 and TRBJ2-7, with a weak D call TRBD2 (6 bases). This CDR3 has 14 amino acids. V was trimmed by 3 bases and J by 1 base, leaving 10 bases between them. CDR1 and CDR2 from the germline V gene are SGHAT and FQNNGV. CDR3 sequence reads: CASSFSSASYEQYF. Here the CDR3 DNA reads TGTGCCAGCAGCTTTTCTAGCGCTTCCTACGAGCAGTACTTC.

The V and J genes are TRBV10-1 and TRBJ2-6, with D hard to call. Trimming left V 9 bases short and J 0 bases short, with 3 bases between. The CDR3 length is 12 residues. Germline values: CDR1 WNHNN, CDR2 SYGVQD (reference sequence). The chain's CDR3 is CASISGANVLTF. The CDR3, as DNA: TGCGCCAGTATCTCTGGGGCCAACGTCCTGACTTTC.